The 27 T cell receptor beta chains given below trace back to one sample, sequenced in a study of T cell responses to AZD1222 COVID-19 vaccine. Libraries were prepared by immunoSEQ multiplex PCR; TCRdb keeps only in-frame clonotypes and omits some of them. Of about 110,000 clones listed, 70% to 90% are singletons. The starting material was peripheral blood, obtained on day 0 of AZD1222 vaccination. These receptors were taken from an adult in good health.

The chain employs TRBV18 and TRBJ1-5; D uncertain. This CDR3 spans 13 amino acids. Per the germline V gene, CDR1 is KGHSH and CDR2 is LQKENI. V dropped 5 bases and J dropped 9 bases, with 14 bases sitting between them. The CDR3 loop is CASSSDPSGPQHF. CDR3 sequence (DNA): TGTGCCAGCTCATCAGACCCCTCGGGGCCCCAGCATTTT.

This chain uses TRBV7-2 with TRBJ1-6, with TRBD1 matching over 11 bases. Germline trimming cut 5 bases from V and 7 bases from J; bases unmatched to any gene: 1. CDR1 SGHTA and CDR2 FQGNSA come from the germline V gene. The CDR3 has 14 amino acids. CDR3 amino acids: CASSRDRGNSPLHF. CDR3 DNA: TGTGCCAGCAGCCGGGACAGGGGGAATTCACCCCTCCACTTT.

The rearrangement links TRBV12-3 or TRBV12-4 to TRBJ2-1, with D hard to call. Trimming shortened V by 6 bases and J by 8 bases, and 11 bases separated the two germline ends. This CDR3 has 12 amino acids. The CDR3 coding sequence is TGTGCCAGCAGACCGATAGAGGATGAGCAGTTCTTC. Translation gives CASRPIEDEQFF.

V usage is TRBV19 and J usage is TRBJ2-5; the D gene is possibly TRBD2 (7 bases). Trimming took off 3 bases at V and 5 bases at J, with 19 bases between the two ends. The germline gives CDR1 LNHDA, CDR2 SQIVND (reference sequence). CDR3 size: 16 residues. As DNA, the CDR3 is TGTGCCAGTAGTATCGGGGCACAGGGAGGGGGGGAGACCCAGTACTTC. Residues: CASSIGAQGGGETQYF. The entire variable domain, with the rest obtained from reference TRBV19 and TRBJ2-5, is as follows: DGGITQSPKYLFRKEGQNVTLSCEQNLNHDAMYWYRQDPGQGLRLIYYSQIVNDFQKGDIAEGYSVSREKKESFPLTVTSAQKNPTAFYLCASSIGAQGGGETQYFGPGTRLLVL.

This clone has just a few counts. The genes are TRBV7-8 and TRBJ1-1; D is unclear. CDR3 length: 13 amino acids. Deletions cut 1 base from V and 1 base from J, with 4 bases between. CDR1 is SGHVS and CDR2 is FQNEAQ in the germline V gene. The CDR3 region has the DNA TGTGCCAGCAGCTTAGGGAGGAACACTGAAGCTTTCTTT. Translated, it gives CASSLGRNTEAFF.

The chain has TRBV14 and TRBJ1-6; D may be TRBD1 (5 bases). The CDR3 loop spans 16 amino acids. Germline values: CDR1 SGHDN, CDR2 FVKESK. The V and J ends lost 0 bases and 7 bases respectively, with 13 bases between them. For the CDR3, the DNA is TGTGCCAGCAGCCAAGATCTTGGGGGGTGGAATTCACCCCTCCACTTT. Amino acid sequence: CASSQDLGGWNSPLHF.

The chain uses TRBV6-4 and TRBJ1-2; 10 positions match TRBD1. Trimming removed 6 bases from V and 3 bases from J; junction bases left unmatched: 4. CDR1 is MRHNA and CDR2 is SNTAGT in the germline V gene. The CDR3 has 14 residues. The CDR3 here is CASRRDRGDYGYTF. CDR3 bases: TGTGCCAGCAGAAGGGACAGGGGAGACTATGGCTACACCTTC.

CDR3 bases: TGTGCCAGTAGTATCGGAGGCGGCTTCGGGTTGACTAATGAAAAACTGTTTTTT. Translated, it gives CASSIGGGFGLTNEKLFF. The chain couples TRBV19 to TRBJ1-4; unclear D gene. V lost 3 bases and J 2 bases, leaving 19 bases between the germline ends. The germline gives CDR1 LNHDA, CDR2 SQIVND (reference sequence). The CDR3 extends over 18 amino acids.

The J gene is TRBJ1-5, the V gene TRBV24-1, with TRBD1 matching 9 bases. CDR3 length equals 13 residues. After removal of 4 bases from V and 7 bases from J, the junction contained 1 base not matched to a gene. Germline CDR1 and CDR2: KGHDR and SFDVKD. The CDR3 DNA follows: TGTGCCACCAGTGAACAGGGGGCCCAGCCCCAGCATTTT. Protein: CATSEQGAQPQHF.

This clone was observed a handful of times. V and J are TRBV28 and TRBJ2-1; the match to TRBD2 covers 8 bases. Germline V lookup: CDR1 MDHEN, CDR2 SYDVKM. V dropped 5 bases and J dropped 1; count of bases not matched to a gene: 10. The CDR3 runs to 17 residues. CDR3 residues: CASSPVAGRGSYNEQFF. DNA of the CDR3: TGTGCCAGCAGTCCAGTAGCGGGAAGGGGGTCCTACAATGAGCAGTTCTTC.

V is TRBV5-4 and J is TRBJ2-2; D not resolved. V was pared by 4 bases and J by 1 base, with 11 bases between. The CDR3 sequence is 15 residues long. Germline loops: CDR1 SGHNT, CDR2 YYREEE (reference sequence). In nucleotides, the CDR3 is TGTGCCAGCAGCACCCCCCTGGTGAACACCGGGGAGCTGTTTTTT. This codes for CASSTPLVNTGELFF.

The chain recombines TRBV19 with TRBJ2-7; weak D call: TRBD2 (6 bases). The CDR3 totals 15 residues. Germline V lookup: CDR1 LNHDA, CDR2 SQIVND (reference sequence). The ends were cut back, 5 bases at V and 3 bases at J, with 17 bases in the middle. The CDR3 region is CASSSYYGGLYEQYF. CDR3 DNA sequence: TGTGCCAGTAGTTCCTACTACGGGGGTCTCTACGAGCAGTACTTC.

The chain has TRBV18 and TRBJ2-7, with 7 bases that match TRBD2. The CDR3 extends over 12 amino acids. Germline CDR1 and CDR2: KGHSH and LQKENI. The V segment lost 3 bases and the J segment 6 bases; nucleotides outside the gene matches: 2. Written as DNA, the CDR3 is TGTGCCAGCTCACCCCCGGGGGGCGAGCAGTACTTC. Its translation: CASSPPGGEQYF.

This clone was observed a single time. The chain links TRBV27 to TRBJ1-6; 10 bases are shared with TRBD1. CDR1 is MNHEY, CDR2 SMNVEV, per germline (reference sequence). The CDR3 sequence is 15 residues long. V was pared by 3 bases and J by 10 bases, with 6 bases of the junction left unmatched. The CDR3 nucleotides are TGTGCCAGCAGTTTGGGACAGGGGATAGGGTCACCCCTCCACTTT. It is translated as CASSLGQGIGSPLHF.

V and J are TRBV29-1 and TRBJ1-2; 10 nucleotides line up with TRBD1. The CDR3 length is 14 residues. CDR1 and CDR2 (germline): SQVTM, ANQGSEA. Trimming at V came to 6 bases and at J to 7 bases, leaving 11 bases not matched to a gene. CDR3 in DNA: TGCAGCGTCCGCGGGACAGGGGAACGGGGTGGCTACACCTTC. Translating gives CSVRGTGERGGYTF.

In its sample, this clone was seen a few times. DNA for the CDR3: TGTGCCAGCAGCCCTATCCTAGCGGGAGGGGTATCGTACGAGCAGTACTTC. Its translation is CASSPILAGGVSYEQYF. The chain recombines TRBV4-2 with TRBJ2-7, with 12 bases fitting TRBD2. V dropped 4 bases and J dropped 4; count of bases not matched to a gene: 11. The V gene's germline CDR1 is LGHNA and CDR2 YNFKEQ. CDR3 length equals 17 residues.

The V call is TRBV25-1, the J call TRBJ1-2; 9 bases agree with TRBD1. CDR3 length: 13 residues. The V segment lost 8 bases and the J segment 2 bases; nucleotides outside the gene matches: 3. Per the germline V gene, CDR1 is MGHDK and CDR2 is SYGVNS. The CDR3 nucleotides read TGTGCCAGCCGGGACAGGGCCAACTATGGCTACACCTTC. It codes for CASRDRANYGYTF.

V usage is TRBV19 and J usage is TRBJ2-2; D not resolved. CDR1 is LNHDA and CDR2 is SQIVND in the germline V gene (reference sequence). Trimming left V 5 bases short and J 2 bases short, with 12 bases between. The CDR3 consists of 15 residues. The CDR3 loop reads CASSPTPHNTGELFF. CDR3 nucleotide sequence: TGTGCCAGTAGTCCGACCCCACACAACACCGGGGAGCTGTTTTTT.

V usage is TRBV19 and J usage is TRBJ1-1; TRBD1 aligns across 12 bases. This CDR3 has 16 amino acids. V gave up 5 bases and J gave up 5 bases; unmatched junction bases: 9. Germline-derived CDR1 and CDR2 are LNHDA and SQIVND (reference sequence). The CDR3 loop is CASSFMGQGADTEAFF. The CDR3 region has the DNA TGTGCCAGTAGTTTTATGGGACAGGGGGCTGATACTGAAGCTTTCTTT.

This rearrangement joins TRBV11-3 to TRBJ1-1; D perhaps matches TRBD1 (6 bases). Per the germline V gene, CDR1 is SGHNT and CDR2 is YENEEA. This CDR3 has 13 residues. V was pared by 3 bases and J by 3 bases, with 8 bases between. CDR3 loop: CASSLRQDTEAFF. The DNA of the CDR3 is TGTGCCAGCAGCTTGAGACAGGACACTGAAGCTTTCTTT.

Only one count was recorded for this clone. This chain links TRBV15 with TRBJ1-4, with D unclear. This CDR3 comprises 16 residues. CDR1 LNHNV and CDR2 YYDKDF come from the germline V gene (reference sequence). Trimming pared 3 bases from V and 0 bases from J, leaving 11 bases between. DNA of the CDR3: TGTGCCACCAGCAGGGGAGGACGATCAACTAATGAAAAACTGTTTTTT. Its protein is CATSRGGRSTNEKLFF.

This clone was seen once. The V gene is TRBV7-9, the J gene TRBJ2-5; tentative D call: TRBD2 (6 bases). Looked up from germline, CDR1 is SEHNR and CDR2 is FQNEAQ (reference sequence). V was shortened by 4 bases and J by 0 bases, with 12 bases between the two germline ends. The CDR3 is made up of 15 amino acids. This chain's CDR3 is CASSSGLQYQETQYF. The DNA of the CDR3 is TGTGCCAGCAGCTCGGGACTTCAGTACCAAGAGACCCAGTACTTC.

This chain joins TRBV19 and TRBJ2-1; 9 bases fit TRBD1. CDR1 LNHDA and CDR2 SQIVND come from the germline V gene (reference sequence). The CDR3 contains 16 residues. V lost 0 bases and J lost 4; bases outside the gene matches: 4. CDR3 DNA sequence: TGTGCCAGTAGTATAGAGGCCGGGACAGGGTACAATGAGCAGTTCTTC. This encodes CASSIEAGTGYNEQFF.

The gene calls are TRBV7-6 and TRBJ2-1; weak D call: TRBD2 (6 bases). The CDR3 length is 11 residues. CDR1 SGHVS and CDR2 FNYEAQ come from the germline V gene. The V end was cut by 5 bases, the J end by 9 bases, with 8 bases between. CDR3 coding DNA: TGTGCCAGCAGCCCGGGACTTGAGCAGTTCTTC. This translates into CASSPGLEQFF.

J is TRBJ1-1 and V is TRBV4-2; 9 nucleotides line up with TRBD1. V was pared by 2 bases and J by 3 bases, with 4 bases of the junction left unmatched. The CDR3 extends over 15 amino acids. Germline V gene sequence: CDR1 LGHNA, CDR2 YNFKEQ. DNA of the CDR3: TGTGCCAGCAGCCAAAGACAGGGGGAGGACACTGAAGCTTTCTTT. Amino acid sequence: CASSQRQGEDTEAFF.

The rearrangement joins TRBV5-1 to TRBJ1-2; tentative D call: TRBD1 (6 bases). From germline, CDR1 is SGHRS and CDR2 YFSETQ. Trimming left V 5 bases short and J 8 bases short, with 19 bases between. The CDR3 sequence is 14 residues long. The CDR3 spells CASSPTGGVYGYTF. CDR3 bases: TGCGCCAGCAGTCCAACTGGGGGCGTCTACGGCTACACCTTC.

This chain uses TRBV28 with TRBJ1-5; no clear D gene. This CDR3 has 14 residues. Germline V gene lookup returns CDR1 MDHEN and CDR2 SYDVKM. V lost 7 bases, J lost 6 bases, and 16 bases lay in between. Here the CDR3 reads CASIADQRAQPQHF. CDR3 coding DNA: TGTGCCAGCATCGCGGACCAGAGGGCTCAGCCCCAGCATTTT.